This T cell receptor (beta chain) was identified in a study of regulatory T cells in long-lasting Graves disease. General study findings and limits: Whereas 1,000 or so public clonotypes were shared by new patients, persistent patients shared more, at under 3,000.

Library construction for TCR beta used iRepertoire HTBI primers and Arm-PCR of CDR3 regions. TCRdb redid the calling of the multiplex PCR reads with MiXCR, one entry per CDR3 protein. The sample lists 350,000 to 500,000 distinct CDR3 sequences; around 15% were seen once. This clonotype was seen only once. Its specificity is unknown. Germline V gene data show CDR1 as DFQATT and CDR2 as SNEGSKA (reference sequence). Trimming pared 0 bases from V and 3 bases from J, leaving 12 bases between. The CDR3 is 14 residues long. Stated time point: newly diagnosed GD, antithyroid drugs for less than 3 months. The TCR library was made from RNA extracted from PBMCs. The sample was also linked to a second study, of T cells in Graves' hyperthyroidism and ophthalmopathy. That source reports: First-round RT-PCR targeting the TCR CDR3 was performed with the HTBI primer set.

Sequencing used peripheral blood mononuclear cells (PBMCs), obtained at new diagnosis, from a patient treated with antithyroid drugs. The origin of this receptor is a woman aged 50 to 65 with Graves disease. The chain joins TRBV20-1 to TRBJ2-7; D may be TRBD2 (5 bases). The CDR3 DNA sequence: TGCAGTGCTAGAGACTCCGGGATCAACTACGAGCAGTACTTC. Protein sequence: CSARDSGINYEQYF.